The clone carrying this T cell receptor beta chain was seen a handful of times. This entry belongs to a study of T-cell reconstitution after alpha-beta-depleted transplantation in children. This sample's TCRbeta library carried unique molecular identifier barcodes. TCRdb re-called the PCR reads through MiXCR, storing one row per CDR3 protein. The table lists about 410,000 distinct CDR3 sequences, roughly 22% of them singletons, with around 4% in the top ten. This CDR3 comprises 15 residues. V lost 6 bases to trimming and J lost 0 bases, with 15 bases between them. The germline gives CDR1 MDHEN, CDR2 SYDVKM.

The rearrangement links TRBV28 to TRBJ2-7, with a weak D call TRBD2 (5 bases). The sequenced sample was PBMCs from the stem cell graft donor, obtained from the stem cell graft. This TCR was sampled from a human donor who donated a stem cell graft to a child with acute myeloid leukemia. CDR3 coding DNA: TGTGCCAGCAGCCCGTGGTGGGAGAACTCCTACGAGCAGTACTTC. Protein product: CASSPWWENSYEQYF. The whole variable domain, filled in from reference TRBV28 and TRBJ2-7, reads DVKVTQSSRYLVKRTGEKVFLECVQDMDHENMFWYRQDPGLGLRLIYFSYDVKMKEKGDIPEGYSVSREKKERFSLILESASTNQTSMYLCASSPWWENSYEQYFGPGTRLTVT.